The 20 T cell receptor beta chains below were found in one sample sequenced in a study of technical replicates of blood from a few donors. Clones were read by immunoSEQ multiplex PCR, and TCRdb kept only the in-frame ones, dropping some. The sample consists of around 93,000 clones, over 85% of them appearing once. The sample consisted of T cells isolated from PBMCs. The receptors shown here come from a human donor in good health.

The chain has TRBV12-5 and TRBJ2-7, with a weak D call TRBD1 (5 bases). Germline CDR1 and CDR2: LGHNT and FRNRAP. The CDR3 totals 14 residues. Trimming stripped 7 bases from V and 2 bases from J, with 15 bases between. The DNA for the CDR3 is TGTGCTAGTGTTAGCACTGGGGCAGCCTACGAGCAGTACTTC. Its protein is CASVSTGAAYEQYF.

The chain joins TRBV9 to TRBJ1-1; TRBD1 might be the D (5 bases). Deletions cut 2 bases from V and 5 bases from J, with 16 bases between. The CDR3 runs to 15 residues. Germline lookup yields CDR1 SGDLS and CDR2 YYNGEE. CDR3 nucleotides: TGTGCCAGCAGCGTGAGGGCGGAGGGGCGGACTGAAGCTTTCTTT. It specifies CASSVRAEGRTEAFF.

This rearrangement joins TRBV29-1 to TRBJ1-2; 7 bases are a match to TRBD1. Germline lookup yields CDR1 SQVTM and CDR2 ANQGSEA. This CDR3 comprises 15 residues. Trimming at V came to 2 bases and at J to 8 bases, leaving 14 bases not matched to a gene. The CDR3 protein is CSVEQETGYHRGYTF. Here the CDR3 DNA reads TGCAGCGTTGAACAGGAGACAGGGTACCATCGGGGCTACACCTTC.

The V gene is TRBV6-6, the J gene TRBJ2-5, with D tentatively TRBD2 (5 bases). The J call is uncertain, as TRBJ2-7 better fits the DNA end. Germline loops: CDR1 MNHNY, CDR2 SVGAGI (reference sequence). The CDR3 is made up of 14 amino acids. CDR3 in DNA: TGTGCCAGCAGTTCCACTAGGAATTCGGCCGAGCAGTACTTC. Translation: CASSSTRNSAEQYF.

The rearrangement links TRBV5-3 to TRBJ2-5; D not certain. TRBV5-3 is flagged as an ORF with uncertain function. The V end lost 0 bases, the J end lost 0 bases, and 3 bases lay between the germline ends. The CDR3 is made up of 13 amino acids. The CDR3 here is CARSLDNQETQYF. CDR3 nucleotides: TGTGCCAGAAGCTTGGACAACCAAGAGACCCAGTACTTC.

This chain links TRBV2 with TRBJ1-1, with D unresolved. With 2 bases removed from V and 11 bases from J, the gap between germline ends came to 9 bases. Germline loops: CDR1 SNHLY, CDR2 FYNNEI. There are 11 residues in the CDR3. CDR3 coding DNA: TGTGCCAGCAGTGAAACCAGTCCGGCTTTCTTT. It is translated as CASSETSPAFF.

The rearrangement links TRBV15 to TRBJ2-1, with TRBD2 matching 10 bases. There are 19 residues in the CDR3. Germline V gene sequence: CDR1 LNHNV, CDR2 YYDKDF (reference sequence). The V gene end was trimmed by 0 bases and the J gene end by 0 bases; junction bases not matched to a gene: 8. The CDR3 nucleotides read TGTGCCACCAGCAGAGATGGGCCCCTAGCGGGGGTCTCCTACAATGAGCAGTTCTTC. Protein product: CATSRDGPLAGVSYNEQFF.

The chain recombines TRBV10-3 with TRBJ2-1, with D uncertain. Between the trimmed V and J ends, which lost 0 bases and 6 bases, there was a span of 3 bases. The CDR3 covers 12 residues. The germline CDR1 and CDR2 sequences are ENHRY and SYGVKD. This CDR3 is CAISESANEQFF. In DNA, the CDR3 is TGTGCCATCAGTGAGTCGGCCAATGAGCAGTTCTTC.

This rearrangement joins TRBV7-9 to TRBJ2-2, with 9 bases identical to TRBD2. With V trimmed by 5 bases and J by 5 bases, 6 bases remained unmatched. There are 15 residues in the CDR3. The germline CDR1 and CDR2 sequences are SEHNR and FQNEAQ (reference sequence). The CDR3 region has the DNA TGTGCCAGCAGCCTTAGCGGGAGTGTTACCGGGGAGCTGTTTTTT. This sequence encodes CASSLSGSVTGELFF.

This clone showed up just a few times. The chain uses TRBV11-3 and TRBJ2-1; TRBD2 agrees at 10 bases. The CDR3 sequence is 15 residues long. V dropped 5 bases and J dropped 10; count of bases not matched to a gene: 11. Germline CDR1 and CDR2: SGHNT and YENEEA. The CDR3 spells CASSQGLAGVGEQFF. CDR3 sequence (DNA): TGTGCCAGCAGCCAAGGGCTAGCGGGAGTGGGGGAGCAGTTCTTC. Full variable domain (outside the CDR3, taken from reference TRBV11-3 and TRBJ2-1): EAGVVQSPRYKIIEKKQPVAFWCNPISGHNTLYWYLQNLGQGPELLIRYENEEAVDDSQLPKDRFSAERLKGVDSTLKIQPAELGDSAVYLCASSQGLAGVGEQFFGPGTRLTVL.

The V call is TRBV10-3, the J call TRBJ1-2, with TRBD1 matching 7 bases. The CDR3 covers 17 residues. The germline V gene encodes CDR1 ENHRY and CDR2 SYGVKD. V lost 3 bases to trimming and J lost 2 bases; unmatched junction nucleotides: 12. CDR3 sequence reads: CAISDFPGQTDNYGYTF. For the CDR3, the DNA is TGTGCCATCAGTGATTTCCCGGGACAGACAGACAACTATGGCTACACCTTC.

The CDR3, as DNA: TGTGCCAGCAGTCCAAGACAGGGATGGGATACGCAGTATTTT. This gives the protein CASSPRQGWDTQYF. The rearrangement joins TRBV6-6 to TRBJ2-3; 7 bases line up with TRBD1. The length of the CDR3 is 14 residues. Germline loops: CDR1 MNHNY, CDR2 SVGAGI (reference sequence). Trimming removed 5 bases from V and 6 bases from J; junction bases left unmatched: 8.

This chain uses TRBV5-6 with TRBJ1-1, with TRBD1 as a possible D gene (5 bases). Germline CDR1 is SGHDT and CDR2 is YYEEEE. Trimming took 0 bases from V and 8 from J, leaving 5 bases between them. The CDR3 loop spans 11 amino acids. This chain's CDR3 is CASSLGGEAFF. For the CDR3, the DNA is TGTGCCAGCAGCTTGGGGGGCGAAGCTTTCTTT.

The V gene is TRBV11-3, the J gene TRBJ2-3; maybe TRBD2 (6 bases). CDR1 and CDR2 from the germline V gene are SGHNT and YENEEA. The CDR3 runs to 20 residues. With 4 bases removed from V and 0 bases from J, the gap between germline ends came to 26 bases. CDR3 coding DNA: TGTGCCAGCAGCTCACAAACGGGGGTAGCGGTATTATCTAGCACAGATACGCAGTATTTT. Amino acids: CASSSQTGVAVLSSTDTQYF.

The chain combines TRBV27 with TRBJ2-2, with TRBD2 identical over 8 bases. The CDR3 totals 16 residues. Per germline, CDR1 MNHEY and CDR2 SMNVEV (reference sequence). Trimming at V came to 3 bases and at J to 4 bases, leaving 7 bases not matched to a gene. CDR3 nucleotides: TGTGCCAGCAGTTTCCGCCCCGGGACTAGCACCGGGGAGCTGTTTTTT. The encoded protein is CASSFRPGTSTGELFF.

The chain uses TRBV7-9 and TRBJ1-5; D remains ambiguous. Looked up from germline, CDR1 is SEHNR and CDR2 is FQNEAQ (reference sequence). Between the trimmed V and J ends, which lost 5 bases and 6 bases, there was a span of 8 bases. CDR3 length: 12 residues. The CDR3 here is CASSQEGQPQHF. The CDR3 DNA is TGTGCCAGCAGCCAAGAGGGTCAGCCCCAGCATTTT.

The CDR3 reads CASGSSGANVLTF. The CDR3 DNA reads TGTGCCAGTGGCAGCTCTGGGGCCAACGTCCTGACTTTC. The gene calls are TRBV6-1 and TRBJ2-6, with D hard to call. The CDR3 extends over 13 amino acids. Deletions cut 9 bases from V and 0 bases from J, with 6 bases between. Germline assignment: CDR1 MNHNS and CDR2 SASEGT.

The chain is built from TRBV4-1 and TRBJ2-1; 10 nucleotides agree with TRBD1. From germline, CDR1 is MGHRA and CDR2 YSYEKL. The V segment lost 2 bases and the J segment 5 bases; nucleotides outside the gene matches: 3. The CDR3 totals 15 residues. The CDR3 sequence is CASSQRQGANNEQFF. Here the CDR3 DNA reads TGCGCCAGCAGCCAAAGACAGGGGGCGAACAATGAGCAGTTCTTC.

The rearrangement joins TRBV2 to TRBJ2-3; D remains ambiguous. This CDR3 contains 14 residues. The germline V and J ends were trimmed by 6 bases and 3 bases, with 13 bases remaining between them. Germline V gene sequence: CDR1 SNHLY, CDR2 FYNNEI. The CDR3, as DNA: TGTGCCAGCAGGCTGAGGTTCCGTACAGATACGCAGTATTTT. This encodes CASRLRFRTDTQYF.

The chain joins TRBV28 to TRBJ2-7; D is unresolved. CDR3 size: 14 residues. Trimming took 3 bases from V and 2 from J, leaving 11 bases between them. In germline, CDR1 is MDHEN, CDR2 SYDVKM. The CDR3, as DNA: TGTGCCAGCAGTTTGGCGTGGCGGACCTACGAGCAGTACTTC. Translation gives CASSLAWRTYEQYF.